These T cell receptor beta chains were read from a single sample in a study of memory CD4+ T cells and cytomegalovirus serostatus. Libraries were prepared by immunoSEQ multiplex PCR; TCRdb keeps only in-frame clonotypes and omits some of them. The sample holds under 55,000 clones, around 88% seen once. Sequencing was performed on memory CD4+ T cells from blood. The receptors come from an adult in good health and CMV-seropositive. CDR3s include the opening cysteine and the closing phenylalanine or tryptophan. Fields, in order: J gene, D gene, clone size, V gene, CDR3 DNA, CDR3 protein. The D gene is left open where the match is weak. Clone size is given for some rows only: seen once, a few or many times, or a class if the clone is expanded.

j_call: TRBJ2-1
d_call: NA
clone_size: NA
v_call: TRBV12-2
cdr3_nt: TGTGCAAGTCGCTTAGTTTTTGGACTAGCGCTGAGCTCCTACAATGAGCAGTTCTTC
cdr3_aa: CASRLVFGLALSSYNEQFF

j_call: TRBJ2-1
d_call: NA
clone_size: NA
v_call: TRBV4-3
cdr3_nt: TGCGCCAGCAAGAAGGATTGGGGAGAGGCCTACAATGAGCAGTTCTTC
cdr3_aa: CASKKDWGEAYNEQFF

j_call: TRBJ1-2
d_call: TRBD1
clone_size: NA
v_call: TRBV27
cdr3_nt: TGTGCCAGCAGCTTAACAGGGGATGGCTACACCTTC
cdr3_aa: CASSLTGDGYTF

j_call: TRBJ1-4
d_call: TRBD1
clone_size: NA
v_call: TRBV7-2
cdr3_nt: TGTGCCAGCAGCTTGGGACAGGGTAATGAAAAACTGTTTTTT
cdr3_aa: CASSLGQGNEKLFF

j_call: TRBJ2-5
d_call: TRBD2
clone_size: once
v_call: TRBV4-2
cdr3_nt: TGTGCCAGCAGCCAAGGCCGGACTAGCGGGGGGCCCGAGGAGACCCAGTACTTC
cdr3_aa: CASSQGRTSGGPEETQYF

j_call: TRBJ1-4
d_call: NA
clone_size: NA
v_call: TRBV7-8
cdr3_nt: TGTGCCAGCAGCTTAGCGGGGGGAACTAATGAAAAACTGTTTTTT
cdr3_aa: CASSLAGGTNEKLFF

j_call: TRBJ1-4
d_call: NA
clone_size: NA
v_call: TRBV6-5
cdr3_nt: TGTGCCAGCCGCAGGGGAGGTGAAAAACTGTTTTTT
cdr3_aa: CASRRGGEKLFF

j_call: TRBJ2-5
d_call: NA
clone_size: NA
v_call: TRBV5-1
cdr3_nt: TGCGCCAGCAGCGTGGACAGTTATCGGCAAGAGACCCAGTACTTC
cdr3_aa: CASSVDSYRQETQYF

j_call: TRBJ1-2
d_call: NA
clone_size: NA
v_call: TRBV6-6
cdr3_nt: TGTGCCAGCAGTTACACGGTCACCTATGGCTACACCTTC
cdr3_aa: CASSYTVTYGYTF

j_call: TRBJ1-4
d_call: NA
clone_size: NA
v_call: TRBV6-1
cdr3_nt: TGTGCCAGCAGTCCCCGGGACGGCCGTAGGTTTTTT
cdr3_aa: CASSPRDGRRFF

j_call: TRBJ2-3
d_call: NA
clone_size: NA
v_call: TRBV7-2
cdr3_nt: TGTGCCAGCAGCGACCCGACTGCGGATACGCAGTATTTT
cdr3_aa: CASSDPTADTQYF

j_call: TRBJ2-7
d_call: NA
clone_size: NA
v_call: TRBV6-6
cdr3_nt: TGTGCCAGCAGTCCCCGGGACTACGAGCAGTACTTC
cdr3_aa: CASSPRDYEQYF

j_call: TRBJ2-7
d_call: TRBD1
clone_size: NA
v_call: TRBV5-1
cdr3_nt: TGCGCCAGCAGACCCTGGACAGGGGCCTACGAGCAGTACTTC
cdr3_aa: CASRPWTGAYEQYF

j_call: TRBJ1-1
d_call: NA
clone_size: NA
v_call: TRBV7-9
cdr3_nt: TGTGCCAGCAGCTCGTGGAAGGGGGAAGCTTTCTTT
cdr3_aa: CASSSWKGEAFF

j_call: TRBJ1-3
d_call: NA
clone_size: once
v_call: TRBV27
cdr3_nt: TGTGCCAGCAGAGACAGGCCCAGCTCTGGAAACACCATATATTTT
cdr3_aa: CASRDRPSSGNTIYF

j_call: TRBJ2-5
d_call: NA
clone_size: few
v_call: TRBV7-9
cdr3_nt: TGTGCCAGCAGCTTATGGGGGGAGACCCAGTACTTC
cdr3_aa: CASSLWGETQYF

j_call: TRBJ1-4
d_call: TRBD1
clone_size: NA
v_call: TRBV5-1
cdr3_nt: TGCGCCAGCAGCTTGGGAAAGCAGGGACAGCCGGCGTCTGATGAAAAACTGTTTTTT
cdr3_aa: CASSLGKQGQPASDEKLFF

j_call: TRBJ2-3
d_call: TRBD2
clone_size: NA
v_call: TRBV2
cdr3_nt: TGTGCCAGCAGTCCGACTAGCGCCCGACCCAGCACAGATACGCAGTATTTT
cdr3_aa: CASSPTSARPSTDTQYF

j_call: TRBJ2-1
d_call: NA
clone_size: NA
v_call: TRBV28
cdr3_nt: TGTGCCACCTTTGGGGGGATTGAGCAGTTCTTC
cdr3_aa: CATFGGIEQFF

j_call: TRBJ1-1
d_call: NA
clone_size: NA
v_call: TRBV9
cdr3_nt: TGTGCCAGCAGCGTAGCGGCCTATCCGAACACTGAAGCTTTCTTT
cdr3_aa: CASSVAAYPNTEAFF

j_call: TRBJ2-3
d_call: NA
clone_size: NA
v_call: TRBV7-2
cdr3_nt: TGTGCCAGCAGCTGGGGCGGGACAAGCACAGATACGCAGTATTTT
cdr3_aa: CASSWGGTSTDTQYF

j_call: TRBJ1-2
d_call: TRBD1
clone_size: once
v_call: TRBV2
cdr3_nt: TGTGCCAGCAGGGTACCGGGACAGGGCGTGAAAGGTGGCTACACCTTC
cdr3_aa: CASRVPGQGVKGGYTF

j_call: TRBJ1-1
d_call: NA
clone_size: NA
v_call: TRBV7-9
cdr3_nt: TGTGCCAGCAGCAAGGGCGGACCCACGAACACTGAAGCTTTCTTT
cdr3_aa: CASSKGGPTNTEAFF

j_call: TRBJ2-7
d_call: TRBD2
clone_size: NA
v_call: TRBV7-2
cdr3_nt: TGTGCCAGCAGCTGGAGGGGACTAGCGGGAGACTCCTACGAGCAGTACTTC
cdr3_aa: CASSWRGLAGDSYEQYF

j_call: TRBJ2-3
d_call: NA
clone_size: NA
v_call: TRBV28
cdr3_nt: TGTGCCAGCAGCAAGCTGGGGTCGGCGAATACGCAGTATTTT
cdr3_aa: CASSKLGSANTQYF

j_call: TRBJ2-3
d_call: NA
clone_size: NA
v_call: TRBV7-3
cdr3_nt: TGTGCCAGCAGCTCCGGGACCGCGTGGGATACGCAGTATTTT
cdr3_aa: CASSSGTAWDTQYF

j_call: TRBJ1-2
d_call: TRBD1
clone_size: NA
v_call: TRBV19
cdr3_nt: TGTGCCAGTAGCCTCGGACAGGGCGGGTATGGCTACACCTTC
cdr3_aa: CASSLGQGGYGYTF

j_call: TRBJ2-4
d_call: NA
clone_size: NA
v_call: TRBV27
cdr3_nt: TGTGCCAGCAACCCTACAAAGGCCTTAGCCAAAAACATTCAGTACTTC
cdr3_aa: CASNPTKALAKNIQYF

j_call: TRBJ1-2
d_call: NA
clone_size: NA
v_call: TRBV11-2
cdr3_nt: TGTGCCAGCAGCTTGACTCATCGTAACTATGGCTACACCTTC
cdr3_aa: CASSLTHRNYGYTF

j_call: TRBJ1-5
d_call: NA
clone_size: NA
v_call: TRBV30
cdr3_nt: TGTGCCTGGAGCCTTAAGGGGCGACGCAATCAGCCCCAGCATTTT
cdr3_aa: CAWSLKGRRNQPQHF

j_call: TRBJ2-7
d_call: TRBD1
clone_size: NA
v_call: TRBV29-1
cdr3_nt: TGCAGCGCCGTCGGACAGGTCGGGGACGAGCAGTACTTC
cdr3_aa: CSAVGQVGDEQYF

j_call: TRBJ2-3
d_call: NA
clone_size: NA
v_call: TRBV2
cdr3_nt: TGTGCCAGCAGGACTAGTTACACAGATACGCAGTATTTT
cdr3_aa: CASRTSYTDTQYF

j_call: TRBJ2-7
d_call: NA
clone_size: NA
v_call: TRBV5-6
cdr3_nt: TGTGCCAGCAGCTTAGCATGGGGGGGACAGGTCTCCTACGAGCAGTACTTC
cdr3_aa: CASSLAWGGQVSYEQYF

j_call: TRBJ1-2
d_call: TRBD1
clone_size: NA
v_call: TRBV2
cdr3_nt: TGTGCCAGCAGTGGGCAGGGGGGAATCTATGGCTACACCTTC
cdr3_aa: CASSGQGGIYGYTF

j_call: TRBJ1-2
d_call: TRBD1
clone_size: few
v_call: TRBV4-2
cdr3_nt: TGTGCCAGCAGCCAGGGACAGAACTATGGCTACACCTTC
cdr3_aa: CASSQGQNYGYTF

j_call: TRBJ2-1
d_call: TRBD2
clone_size: NA
v_call: TRBV15
cdr3_nt: TGTGCCACCAGCAGTCCTCTCCGGACTAGCGGGATAGAGCAGTTCTTC
cdr3_aa: CATSSPLRTSGIEQFF

j_call: TRBJ1-6
d_call: NA
clone_size: NA
v_call: TRBV9
cdr3_nt: TGTGCCAGCAGCCCAGGACTGAGCTCCTATAATTCACCCCTCCACTTT
cdr3_aa: CASSPGLSSYNSPLHF

j_call: TRBJ1-2
d_call: NA
clone_size: NA
v_call: TRBV7-2
cdr3_nt: TGTGCCAGCAGCTTAGCCGGCCCCAGCAACTATGGCTACACCTTC
cdr3_aa: CASSLAGPSNYGYTF

j_call: TRBJ2-5
d_call: NA
clone_size: NA
v_call: TRBV18
cdr3_nt: TGTGCCAGCTCACGGGACATTCAAGAGACCCAGTACTTC
cdr3_aa: CASSRDIQETQYF

j_call: TRBJ1-2
d_call: NA
clone_size: NA
v_call: TRBV5-1
cdr3_nt: TGCGCCAGCAGCTTGGAGGGGAGCGGCTACACCTTC
cdr3_aa: CASSLEGSGYTF

j_call: TRBJ1-3
d_call: NA
clone_size: NA
v_call: TRBV2
cdr3_nt: TGTGCCAGCAGTGACCGAAGCGGAAACACCATATATTTT
cdr3_aa: CASSDRSGNTIYF

j_call: TRBJ1-1
d_call: NA
clone_size: NA
v_call: TRBV7-9
cdr3_nt: TGTGCCTCCCGGGAGAGGGTTGATTTTGAAGCTTTCTTT
cdr3_aa: CASRERVDFEAFF

j_call: TRBJ1-2
d_call: TRBD1
clone_size: NA
v_call: TRBV25-1
cdr3_nt: TGTGCCAGCACCCGGGGACAGGGGTATGGCTACACCTTC
cdr3_aa: CASTRGQGYGYTF

j_call: TRBJ1-1
d_call: NA
clone_size: NA
v_call: TRBV2
cdr3_nt: TGTGCCAGCGCACAGGGAGTCACTGAAGCTTTCTTT
cdr3_aa: CASAQGVTEAFF

j_call: TRBJ1-2
d_call: TRBD1
clone_size: NA
v_call: TRBV28
cdr3_nt: TGTGCCAGCAGGACAGGGCTAGGGACAGGGGGCTACCCGGGCTATGGCTACACCTTC
cdr3_aa: CASRTGLGTGGYPGYGYTF

j_call: TRBJ1-1
d_call: NA
clone_size: few
v_call: TRBV2
cdr3_nt: TGTGCCAGCAGAGAGGAGGGTCGGGGGACTGAAGCTTTCTTT
cdr3_aa: CASREEGRGTEAFF

j_call: TRBJ1-2
d_call: NA
clone_size: NA
v_call: TRBV15
cdr3_nt: TGTGCCACCAGCAGAGAATGGAACTATGGCTACACCTTC
cdr3_aa: CATSREWNYGYTF

j_call: TRBJ1-2
d_call: NA
clone_size: NA
v_call: TRBV2
cdr3_nt: TGTGCCAGCAGGGCAGGGTATGGCTACACCTTC
cdr3_aa: CASRAGYGYTF

j_call: TRBJ2-7
d_call: NA
clone_size: NA
v_call: TRBV21-1
cdr3_nt: TGTGCCAGCAGCAAAGCGCTTTGGACTAGCGAGGAGCAGTACTTC
cdr3_aa: CASSKALWTSEEQYF

j_call: TRBJ1-1
d_call: NA
clone_size: NA
v_call: TRBV4-3
cdr3_nt: TGCGCCAGCAGCCAAGATCGTTCCGGGACAGAAGCTTTCTTT
cdr3_aa: CASSQDRSGTEAFF

j_call: TRBJ2-3
d_call: NA
clone_size: NA
v_call: TRBV29-1
cdr3_nt: TGCAGCGTTGAATCAGGTTTCGCGACAGATACGCAGTATTTT
cdr3_aa: CSVESGFATDTQYF

j_call: TRBJ2-7
d_call: TRBD1
clone_size: NA
v_call: TRBV6-1
cdr3_nt: TGTGCCAGCAGTCCACAGGGGCTCGCGATCACTGAGCAGTACTTC
cdr3_aa: CASSPQGLAITEQYF

j_call: TRBJ2-3
d_call: TRBD1
clone_size: NA
v_call: TRBV4-3
cdr3_nt: TGCGCCAGCAGCCGAACAGGGGATCGTGGAGATACGCAGTATTTT
cdr3_aa: CASSRTGDRGDTQYF

j_call: TRBJ2-7
d_call: NA
clone_size: NA
v_call: TRBV7-2
cdr3_nt: TGTGCCAGCAGCCCCCCAGGTCGGCCCGGGATTCACGAGCAGTACTTC
cdr3_aa: CASSPPGRPGIHEQYF

j_call: TRBJ2-2
d_call: TRBD2
clone_size: NA
v_call: TRBV19
cdr3_nt: TGTGCCAGTAGACTAGCGGACATCACCGGGGAGCTGTTTTTT
cdr3_aa: CASRLADITGELFF

j_call: TRBJ2-1
d_call: NA
clone_size: few
v_call: TRBV2
cdr3_nt: TGTGCCAGCCAGAGCTGGGTCGAGCAGTTCTTC
cdr3_aa: CASQSWVEQFF

j_call: TRBJ2-2
d_call: NA
clone_size: NA
v_call: TRBV7-3
cdr3_nt: TGTGCCAGCAGCTTAACTGGGACCGGGGAGCTGTTTTTT
cdr3_aa: CASSLTGTGELFF